This T cell receptor (beta chain) was sequenced during a study of T cell repertoires in aging, cancer and after chemotherapy (dated by TCRdb to the late 2010s). Describing the broader study: Donors were distributed across six age groups ranging from 30 or younger to 70 or older, with at least three individuals included per group. Alongside fewer than 100 healthy donors serving as a reference group, the cohort included some 220 cancer patients, of whom some 91 had hematological cancers and 124 had solid cancers. In the solid tumor group, the paired samples taken before and after chemotherapy came from patients with brain tumors (glioblastoma) who were receiving therapy based on temozolomide. Peripheral blood TCR beta repertoires from healthy donors and cancer patients were profiled to examine immunoaging and T cell reconstitution after chemotherapy. In total, the full dataset held approximately 8.4 million TCR reads.

A distance of 15 bases separates the germline ends of V and J, which lose 9 bases and 0 bases respectively. Taken from the germline V gene, the CDR1 and CDR2 loops are MRHNA and SNTAGT. From cysteine to phenylalanine, the CDR3 is 15 amino acids long. Just CDR3 DNA is preserved here, 45 bases in frame from base 1. Multiplex touch-down PCR with a mixed TRB-A/B primer pool was used to amplify rearranged TRB sequences covering the V, D and J segments. Illumina adapters and sample indices were attached to the amplicons through two consecutive PCR reactions run with Phusion HS II polymerase. Amplicons were gel-purified using the NucleoSpin Gel and PCR Clean-up kit and were subsequently checked with Qubit and an Agilent 2100 Bioanalyzer. Libraries were sequenced on an Illumina MiSeq using 600-cycle, single-indexed, paired-end runs. Regarding the original processing steps: Processing of the TRB sequences was carried out with MiXCR versions 2.12 and 3.0.5. A clone was defined as each unique CDR3 nucleotide sequence, and only productive sequences supported by at least two reads were kept. Repertoire metrics included Shannon diversity, evenness, clonality (one minus evenness), and alpha-parameterized diversity profiles from alpha 0 to 5. Generation probabilities of clones in paired pre- and post-chemotherapy samples were computed with the IGoR algorithm. TCRdb passed the public sequencing reads through fastp at Q25 and MiXCR, retaining productive beta sequences. Rows are combined by CDR3 protein, so each entry shows the most common genes and DNA. V and J calls and clone size were set by TCRdb, not the authors. This sample has over a thousand distinct CDR3 sequences in its table, and 70% to 90% of those were observed once. 3.5% to 5% of the sample is held by the ten biggest clonotypes.

Overall results and qualifications from the work: Untreated patients with hematological or solid cancers showed significantly lower blood TCR diversity and higher clonality than age-matched healthy donors. Declining TCR diversity with age in healthy donors was mainly explained by loss of richness; in cancer patients, loss of evenness also contributed. The authors noted that the repertoire data do not allow conclusions about immunological memory after chemotherapy. In both cancer cohorts, median generation probability rose over the chemotherapy interval, which suggests that the repertoire was reconstituted through rebound thymic output.

Instead of sorted cells or RNA, genomic DNA extracted from peripheral blood served as the source for amplifying TCR beta rearrangements. About this clonotype: What antigen it recognizes has not been identified. No much larger clonotype is one base removed from it; base qualities were not supplied.

The TCR sequence derives from a human donor with a solid tumor. The chain joins TRBV6-4 to TRBJ1-5; the D segment could be TRBD1, given 6 matching bases. Sequencing was done on a sample of blood. The CDR3 reads CASLTGSDSNQPQHF. The DNA is as follows: TGTGCCAGTCTTACAGGGTCCGATAGCAATCAGCCCCAGCATTTT.